The 27 T cell receptor beta chains below all came from one sample that was sequenced in a study of control samples from healthy donors and cancer patients. Data came from immunoSEQ multiplex PCR; TCRdb stores just in-frame clones and leaves some out. The sample holds 90,000 to 110,000 clones, around nine tenths seen once. Material: blood. These TCRs come from a human donor in good health. The donor label of this sample is uncertain.

This clone occurred once. This chain connects TRBV11-2 to TRBJ1-1; the D is unclear. CDR1 SGHAT and CDR2 FQNNGV come from the germline V gene. This CDR3 contains 13 residues. Trimming pared 3 bases from V and 10 bases from J, leaving 15 bases between. For the CDR3, the DNA is TGTGCCAGCAGCTTGGAGGTAGGGCCCGTAGCTTTCTTT. It translates to CASSLEVGPVAFF.

DNA of the CDR3: TGTGCCAGTCTAGCGGACAATGAGCAGTTCTTC. Amino acid sequence: CASLADNEQFF. V gene TRBV2 combines with J gene TRBJ2-1, with TRBD2 matching 7 bases. Germline CDR1 and CDR2: SNHLY and FYNNEI. This CDR3 has 11 residues. Trimming took 9 bases from V and 5 from J; bases not matched to a gene: 1.

This chain links TRBV28 with TRBJ1-5; no reliable D call. The germline V and J ends were trimmed by 5 bases and 6 bases, with 23 bases remaining between them. The CDR3 length is 17 residues. The germline V gene encodes CDR1 MDHEN and CDR2 SYDVKM. The CDR3 DNA reads TGTGCCAGCAGTCCTGTCTTCCCGGAAGGGTCCCTTCAGCCCCAGCATTTT. Translating gives CASSPVFPEGSLQPQHF.

V and J are TRBV3-1 (or the pseudogene TRBV3-2) and TRBJ2-1; 8 nucleotides match TRBD1. V dropped 5 bases and J dropped 0; count of bases not matched to a gene: 3. CDR3 size: 15 residues. Germline V gene data show CDR1 as LGHDT and CDR2 as YNNKEL (reference sequence). The CDR3 coding sequence is TGTGCCAGCAGCACAGGACAGGGCTCCTACAATGAGCAGTTCTTC. Protein: CASSTGQGSYNEQFF.

J is TRBJ1-4 and V is TRBV5-5; no definite D call. The V gene's germline CDR1 is SGHKS and CDR2 YYEKEE (reference sequence). The germline V and J ends were trimmed by 1 base and 3 bases, with 13 bases remaining between them. This CDR3 region has 16 residues. For the CDR3, the DNA is TGTGCCAGCAGCTTGAATCCTCTACTTGCTAATGAAAAACTGTTTTTT. It specifies CASSLNPLLANEKLFF. The full variable domain, with the rest looked up from reference TRBV5-5 and TRBJ1-4, is DAGVTQSPTHLIKTRGQQVTLRCSPISGHKSVSWYQQVLGQGPQFIFQYYEKEERGRGNFPDRFSARQFPNYSSELNVNALLLGDSALYLCASSLNPLLANEKLFFGSGTQLSVL.

The chain couples TRBV10-1 to TRBJ2-4; D may be TRBD2 (6 bases). There are 15 residues in the CDR3. Trimming removed 3 bases from V and 1 base from J, with 10 bases in between. Germline V gives CDR1 WNHNN, CDR2 SYGVQD (reference sequence). The CDR3 loop is CASSDPGVAKNIQYF. For the CDR3, the DNA is TGCGCCAGCAGTGACCCGGGGGTCGCCAAAAACATTCAGTACTTC.

The CDR3 sequence: CSAGRNYGYTF. In DNA, the CDR3 is TGCAGTGCCGGACGGAACTATGGCTACACCTTC. The chain carries TRBV20-1 and TRBJ1-2, with D uncertain. V gave up 6 bases and J gave up 2 bases, with 7 bases separating them. Germline V gives CDR1 DFQATT, CDR2 SNEGSKA (reference sequence). This CDR3 is built from 11 residues.

This chain uses TRBV6-5 with TRBJ1-2; D remains ambiguous. Trimming left V 8 bases short and J 6 bases short, with 16 bases between. The CDR3 length is 13 residues. Germline loops: CDR1 MNHEY, CDR2 SVGAGI. CDR3 amino acids: CASAGGTAHGYTF. The CDR3 DNA sequence: TGTGCCAGCGCGGGAGGAACGGCCCATGGCTACACCTTC.

This clone appeared a single time. The CDR3 here is CASSPTGGGYTF. The CDR3 coding sequence is TGTGCCAGCAGCCCAACAGGGGGAGGCTACACCTTC. The chain employs TRBV6-2 or TRBV6-3 and TRBJ1-2; 8 bases agree with TRBD1. Trimming at V came to 6 bases and at J to 8 bases, leaving 5 bases not matched to a gene. The CDR3 contains 12 residues. Germline CDR1 is MNHEY and CDR2 is SVGEGT.

The chain joins TRBV6-5 to TRBJ2-7, with a possible D match to TRBD2 (5 bases). The CDR3 is made up of 15 amino acids. Trimming left V 2 bases short and J 1 base short, with 12 bases between. Per germline, CDR1 MNHEY and CDR2 SVGAGI. The DNA of the CDR3 is TGTGCCAGCAGTTACGGAGGTCTGGGGTCCTACGAGCAGTACTTC. This gives the protein CASSYGGLGSYEQYF.

This chain joins TRBV6-5 and TRBJ1-3, with a possible D match to TRBD1 (6 bases). The CDR3 has 14 residues. V lost 4 bases and J 1 base, leaving 8 bases between the germline ends. CDR1 MNHEY and CDR2 SVGAGI come from the germline V gene. The CDR3 loop is CASSSTGSGNTIYF. In DNA form, the CDR3 reads TGTGCCAGCAGTTCTACAGGGTCTGGAAACACCATATATTTT.

This clone was seen a few times. The chain is built from TRBV5-1 and TRBJ1-1; TRBD1 agrees at 7 bases. The V gene's germline CDR1 is SGHRS and CDR2 YFSETQ. Trimming removed 0 bases from V and 4 bases from J; junction bases left unmatched: 9. This CDR3 contains 16 residues. The CDR3, as DNA: TGCGCCAGCAGCTTGGCGGATCGGGCAGGGGGCACTGAAGCTTTCTTT. Protein sequence: CASSLADRAGGTEAFF.

V is TRBV5-1 and J is TRBJ2-6; weak D call: TRBD2 (6 bases). This CDR3 has 19 amino acids. The ends were cut back, 1 base at V and 0 bases at J, with 17 bases in the middle. Germline CDR1 and CDR2: SGHRS and YFSETQ. CDR3 in DNA: TGCGCCAGCAGCTTGTGGTGGGAGGAATCGAGCTCTGGGGCCAACGTCCTGACTTTC. Amino acids: CASSLWWEESSSGANVLTF.

The V call is TRBV28, the J call TRBJ2-5; D is undetermined. Germline CDR1 reads MDHEN; CDR2 reads SYDVKM. V was clipped by 5 bases and J by 2 bases, with 15 bases between them. The CDR3 sequence is 15 residues long. For the CDR3, the DNA is TGTGCCAGCAGTACGAGGCGATTGAGTCAAGAGACCCAGTACTTC. Protein sequence: CASSTRRLSQETQYF.

The chain carries TRBV18 and TRBJ2-7; 8 bases align to TRBD1. This CDR3 has 15 amino acids. The V and J ends lost 2 bases and 1 base, in that order; junction bases with no gene match: 4. CDR1 and CDR2 from the germline V gene are KGHSH and LQKENI. The CDR3 bases are TGTGCCAGCTCACCAACCAGGGGGCTATCCTACGAGCAGTACTTC. As protein: CASSPTRGLSYEQYF. Based on the CDR3 plus reference TRBV18 and TRBJ2-7, the full variable domain is NAGVMQNPRHLVRRRGQEARLRCSPMKGHSHVYWYRQLPEEGLKFMVYLQKENIIDESGMPKERFSAEFPKEGPSILRIQQVVRGDSAAYFCASSPTRGLSYEQYFGPGTRLTVT.

The genes are TRBV19 and TRBJ2-5; D unclear. This CDR3 is built from 14 residues. Trimming removed 3 bases from V and 3 bases from J, with 11 bases in between. Germline V gives CDR1 LNHDA, CDR2 SQIVND (reference sequence). CDR3 residues: CASSIGRQEETQYF. CDR3 DNA sequence: TGTGCCAGTAGTATTGGCAGACAAGAAGAGACCCAGTACTTC.

The chain combines TRBV7-9 with TRBJ2-7; no definite D call. CDR3 length equals 14 residues. Trimming stripped 5 bases from V and 5 bases from J, with 16 bases between. CDR1 and CDR2 from the germline V gene are SEHNR and FQNEAQ (reference sequence). The CDR3 region has the DNA TGTGCCAGCAGCAACCTACAGCCCCCTGACGAGCAGTACTTC. Its protein is CASSNLQPPDEQYF.

The sample holds one count of this clone. V gene TRBV29-1 combines with J gene TRBJ1-1; 7 bases are shared with TRBD1. Germline-derived CDR1 and CDR2 are SQVTM and ANQGSEA. The ends lost 6 bases at V and 4 bases at J; junction bases unmatched: 5. The CDR3 has 12 amino acids. In DNA, the CDR3 is TGCAGCGTCCGACAGGGTTCCACTGAAGCTTTCTTT. Translation: CSVRQGSTEAFF.

CDR3 sequence reads: CASRTSNTGELFF. CDR3 bases: TGTGCCAGCCGGACTTCGAACACCGGGGAGCTGTTTTTT. The genes are TRBV6-5 and TRBJ2-2; D possibly corresponds to TRBD2 (5 bases). The CDR3 has 13 residues. CDR1 and CDR2 (germline): MNHEY, SVGAGI. V was trimmed by 8 bases and J by 0 bases, leaving 7 bases between them.

This chain uses TRBV6-2 or TRBV6-3 with TRBJ2-5; TRBD2 is a possible D gene (5 bases). CDR3 length equals 13 residues. Germline V CDR1 and CDR2: MNHEY, SVGEGT. V lost 6 bases and J lost 4, with 12 bases in between. The CDR3 sequence: CASSLGSAETQYF. Here the CDR3 DNA reads TGTGCCAGCAGCCTTGGTAGCGCAGAGACCCAGTACTTC.

The CDR3 loop is CSVVYETQYF. Written as DNA, the CDR3 is TGCAGCGTTGTATATGAGACCCAGTACTTC. The rearrangement links TRBV29-1 to TRBJ2-5; no definite D call. Germline lookup yields CDR1 SQVTM and CDR2 ANQGSEA. CDR3 size: 10 residues. V was trimmed by 4 bases and J by 5 bases, leaving 5 bases between them.

V gene TRBV27 combines with J gene TRBJ1-1, with D possibly being TRBD1 (5 bases). The CDR3 is 14 amino acids. V was trimmed by 8 bases and J by 12 bases, leaving 25 bases between them. Germline V lookup: CDR1 MNHEY, CDR2 SMNVEV (reference sequence). For the CDR3, the DNA is TGTGCCAGCCAAGACCCGGGACGGCCCTTTCCCTCTTTCTTT. Its translation: CASQDPGRPFPSFF.

The rearrangement links TRBV19 to TRBJ1-5, with D perhaps TRBD1 (5 bases). This CDR3 contains 14 residues. V lost 7 bases and J lost 5, with 15 bases in between. Per the germline V gene, CDR1 is LNHDA and CDR2 is SQIVND (reference sequence). DNA for the CDR3: TGTGCCAGTATAGTCTCCGGGACCGATCAGCCCCAGCATTTT. The encoded protein is CASIVSGTDQPQHF.

This chain connects TRBV6-5 to TRBJ1-6; 8 bases are shared with TRBD1. Losses at the gene ends were 5 bases for V and 5 bases for J; bases not matched to a gene: 5. This CDR3 is 15 amino acids long. Germline CDR1 reads MNHEY; CDR2 reads SVGAGI. The CDR3 loop is CASSHDRGNNSPLHF. Written as DNA, the CDR3 is TGTGCCAGCAGTCACGACAGGGGCAATAATTCACCCCTCCACTTT.

The chain is built from TRBV6-5 and TRBJ1-5; D is ambiguous. V was trimmed by 2 bases and J by 6 bases, leaving 8 bases between them. The CDR3 loop spans 13 amino acids. CDR1 and CDR2 (germline): MNHEY, SVGAGI. The CDR3 loop is CASSYGGFQPQHF. The DNA of the CDR3 is TGTGCCAGCAGTTACGGAGGGTTTCAGCCCCAGCATTTT.

V is TRBV30 and J is TRBJ1-1, with 7 bases fitting TRBD1. Per germline, CDR1 GTSNPN and CDR2 SVGIG (reference sequence). V dropped 3 bases and J dropped 6; count of bases not matched to a gene: 10. This CDR3 spans 14 amino acids. This chain's CDR3 is CAWSLEGAGSEAFF. DNA for the CDR3: TGTGCCTGGAGCCTAGAGGGGGCAGGGTCTGAAGCTTTCTTT.

The chain employs TRBV5-6 and TRBJ2-3, with D possibly matching TRBD2 (6 bases). Per the germline V gene, CDR1 is SGHDT and CDR2 is YYEEEE. This CDR3 region has 13 residues. The ends were cut back, 6 bases at V and 8 bases at J, with 16 bases in the middle. CDR3 coding DNA: TGTGCCAGCACCCCCGGGGGACTCGGTACGCAGTATTTT. Its protein is CASTPGGLGTQYF.